Shown below are 27 T cell receptor beta chains from a single sample sequenced in a study of beta chain features in type 1 diabetes. The antigens these receptors bind are not known. Isolated RNA was reverse transcribed in full, so expressed TCRB transcripts were sequenced. This table comes from immunoSEQ multiplex PCR, and its TCRdb copy is limited to in-frame clones, with some not included. The sample carries roughly 260,000 clones, roughly 21% recorded once. Study findings and constraints: Among all four CD4+ subsets, Type 1 diabetes patients had TCRB CDR3s that were moderately but significantly shorter.

Sample: naive CD4+ T cells from blood. Every receptor here comes from a middle-aged woman with type 1 diabetes.

This clone has only a few counts. The chain recombines TRBV5-1 with TRBJ2-1; 8 positions agree with TRBD2. This CDR3 spans 13 amino acids. The germline gives CDR1 SGHRS, CDR2 YFSETQ. V lost 4 bases and J lost 5; bases outside the gene matches: 2. CDR3 in amino acids: CASSRGGNNEQFF. In DNA, the CDR3 is TGCGCCAGCAGCCGGGGGGGAAACAATGAGCAGTTCTTC.

This clone occurred once. This chain connects TRBV6-5 to TRBJ1-2; D uncertain. The germline gives CDR1 MNHEY, CDR2 SVGAGI. The germline V and J ends were trimmed by 6 bases and 10 bases, with 18 bases remaining between them. There are 13 residues in the CDR3. The CDR3 region has the DNA TGTGCCAGCAGGGATACAGCCGCACCTTACTACACCTTC. This sequence encodes CASRDTAAPYYTF.

There are a few counts of this clone. The chain couples TRBV2 to TRBJ1-1, with D hard to call. Trimming removed 1 base from V and 4 bases from J, with 7 bases in between. Germline values: CDR1 SNHLY, CDR2 FYNNEI. The length of the CDR3 is 13 residues. CDR3 in amino acids: CASSEESGTEAFF. In nucleotides, the CDR3 is TGTGCCAGCAGTGAAGAGTCGGGCACTGAAGCTTTCTTT.

This clone was seen a few times. V usage is TRBV29-1 and J usage is TRBJ1-1; no firm D call. V was clipped by 0 bases and J by 10 bases, with 12 bases between them. The germline gives CDR1 SQVTM, CDR2 ANQGSEA. The CDR3 sequence is 12 residues long. CDR3 loop: CSVEDSPRGAFF. In DNA form, the CDR3 reads TGCAGCGTTGAAGATTCCCCCCGAGGAGCTTTCTTT.

The sample holds a few counts of this clone. V and J are TRBV7-9 and TRBJ2-7; 13 positions agree with TRBD2. V shed 5 bases and J 3 bases; nucleotides not matched to a gene: 4. This CDR3 contains 15 residues. CDR1 and CDR2 from the germline V gene are SEHNR and FQNEAQ (reference sequence). CDR3 nucleotides: TGTGCCAGCAGCCCCAGACTAGCGGGAGGCTACGAGCAGTACTTC. Translation gives CASSPRLAGGYEQYF.

This clone was counted only a few times. The rearrangement links TRBV15 to TRBJ2-7, with 7 nucleotides matching TRBD1. The germline V gene has CDR1 LNHNV and CDR2 YYDKDF (reference sequence). The CDR3 contains 14 residues. V gave up 6 bases and J gave up 2 bases; unmatched junction bases: 7. The CDR3 DNA reads as TGTGCCACCAGGCGAACAGGGGCGACCTACGAGCAGTACTTC. It specifies CATRRTGATYEQYF.

The chain combines TRBV30 with TRBJ2-3, with D maybe TRBD1 (6 bases). V lost 3 bases and J 1 base, leaving 8 bases between the germline ends. Per the germline V gene, CDR1 is GTSNPN and CDR2 is SVGIG (reference sequence). This CDR3 region has 13 residues. CDR3 region: CAWSRTGTDTQYF. Here the CDR3 DNA reads TGTGCCTGGAGCAGGACAGGCACAGATACGCAGTATTTT.

The V call is TRBV5-4, the J call TRBJ2-6, with TRBD1 identical over 12 bases. Germline V gene sequence: CDR1 SGHNT, CDR2 YYREEE (reference sequence). The CDR3 is 18 amino acids. J lost 2 bases, V lost 4 bases, and 7 bases had no gene match. CDR3 sequence reads: CASSRGDRGPPGANVLTF. In DNA, the CDR3 is TGTGCCAGCAGCCGCGGGGACAGGGGGCCTCCTGGGGCCAACGTCCTGACTTTC.

This chain connects TRBV5-8 to TRBJ2-1; a possible D gene is TRBD2 (6 bases). V lost 4 bases to trimming and J lost 0 bases, with 11 bases between them. This CDR3 is 15 amino acids long. CDR1 is SGHTS, CDR2 YDEGEE, per germline. The chain's CDR3 is CASSRDLSSYNEQFF. The CDR3 DNA is TGTGCCAGCAGCCGGGACTTGAGCTCCTACAATGAGCAGTTCTTC.

Notes on this clone: This sample also contains other DNA sequences that code for the same CDR3. This rearrangement joins TRBV2 to TRBJ2-5; 7 positions match TRBD2. There are 14 residues in the CDR3. The V segment lost 3 bases and the J segment 4 bases; nucleotides outside the gene matches: 5. The germline V gene has CDR1 SNHLY and CDR2 FYNNEI. In nucleotides, the CDR3 is TGTGCCAGCAGTGAGAGTTTAGCGGGAGAGACCCAGTACTTC. This sequence encodes CASSESLAGETQYF.

This clone was detected a few times. The genes are TRBV5-1 and TRBJ1-1; the match to TRBD1 covers 7 bases. The CDR3 runs 15 residues. V was pared by 0 bases and J by 0 bases, with 2 bases of the junction left unmatched. Germline-derived CDR1 and CDR2 are SGHRS and YFSETQ. The CDR3 nucleotides are TGCGCCAGCAGCTTGGTGACAGGGATGAACACTGAAGCTTTCTTT. Its translation: CASSLVTGMNTEAFF.

The rearrangement joins TRBV4-2 to TRBJ1-5; TRBD1 agrees at 10 bases. The junction had 6 bases not matched to a gene; V was cut back by 0 bases and J by 7 bases. This CDR3 spans 16 amino acids. Germline V gives CDR1 LGHNA, CDR2 YNFKEQ. The CDR3 region is CASSQDLGDRGQPQHF. CDR3 sequence (DNA): TGTGCCAGCAGCCAAGATCTCGGGGACAGGGGACAGCCCCAGCATTTT.

The DNA for the CDR3 is TGTGCCAGCAGTCGGGACATGAACACTGAAGCTTTCTTT. Encoded protein: CASSRDMNTEAFF. V usage is TRBV6-4 and J usage is TRBJ1-1; a weak D match, TRBD1 (6 bases). From germline, CDR1 is MRHNA and CDR2 SNTAGT. The CDR3 is 13 amino acids. V lost 5 bases, J lost 0 bases, and 7 bases lay in between.

V usage is TRBV19 and J usage is TRBJ1-1; 10 nucleotides match TRBD1. The CDR3 is made up of 15 amino acids. CDR1 and CDR2 from the germline V gene are LNHDA and SQIVND (reference sequence). The V and J ends lost 3 bases and 6 bases, in that order; junction bases with no gene match: 7. CDR3 region: CASSMLTGGQAEAFF. The CDR3 DNA follows: TGTGCCAGTAGTATGCTGACAGGGGGCCAGGCTGAAGCTTTCTTT. The entire variable domain, with the rest obtained from reference TRBV19 and TRBJ1-1, is as follows: DGGITQSPKYLFRKEGQNVTLSCEQNLNHDAMYWYRQDPGQGLRLIYYSQIVNDFQKGDIAEGYSVSREKKESFPLTVTSAQKNPTAFYLCASSMLTGGQAEAFFGQGTRLTVV.

The DNA for the CDR3 is TGTGCCAGCTCCCTGATTCGCTCAGGCACCTACGAGCAGTACTTC. Encoded protein: CASSLIRSGTYEQYF. The chain carries TRBV18 and TRBJ2-7, with D unclear. V lost 6 bases and J lost 2, with 17 bases in between. The CDR3 runs 15 residues. Germline values: CDR1 KGHSH, CDR2 LQKENI.

The chain couples TRBV10-3 to TRBJ2-1; perhaps TRBD2 as D (6 bases). Germline V CDR1 and CDR2: ENHRY, SYGVKD. Trimming took 3 bases from V and 2 from J, leaving 11 bases between them. This CDR3 has 15 residues. As DNA, the CDR3 is TGTGCCATCAGTGATAGCGGAAGCACCTACAATGAGCAGTTCTTC. Protein: CAISDSGSTYNEQFF.

The V gene is TRBV2, the J gene TRBJ2-1, with 7 bases lining up with TRBD1. V shed 2 bases and J 8 bases; nucleotides not matched to a gene: 6. Germline-derived CDR1 and CDR2 are SNHLY and FYNNEI. The CDR3 runs 14 residues. Written as DNA, the CDR3 is TGTGCCAGCAGTGAAAAGGGACAGAGCGATGAGCAGTTCTTC. Translation: CASSEKGQSDEQFF.

This clone was seen more than once but under ten times. This rearrangement joins TRBV5-1 to TRBJ2-7; 13 bases match TRBD2. Looked up from germline, CDR1 is SGHRS and CDR2 is YFSETQ. The CDR3 runs 16 residues. Trimming at V came to 2 bases and at J to 7 bases, leaving 9 bases not matched to a gene. CDR3 nucleotide sequence: TGCGCCAGCAGCTTACTAGCGGGAGGGCCTGGGGGAGAGCAGTACTTC. Amino acids: CASSLLAGGPGGEQYF.

DNA of the CDR3: TGTGCCAGCAGTCCCCAGGGGCGCAGGGACTACGAGCAGTACTTC. Amino acid sequence: CASSPQGRRDYEQYF. The chain employs TRBV28 and TRBJ2-7, with D maybe TRBD1 (6 bases). There are 15 residues in the CDR3. The germline gives CDR1 MDHEN, CDR2 SYDVKM. Trimming shortened V by 5 bases and J by 3 bases, and 17 bases separated the two germline ends.

CDR3 DNA sequence: TGTGCCAGCAGCTTGGGGACAGCTAATTCACCCCTCCACTTT. It translates to CASSLGTANSPLHF. V gene TRBV11-1 combines with J gene TRBJ1-6; the match to TRBD1 covers 7 bases. The CDR3 has 14 amino acids. V lost 3 bases and J lost 6; bases outside the gene matches: 2. The germline V gene encodes CDR1 SGHAT and CDR2 FQDESV (reference sequence). Full variable domain (rest looked up from reference TRBV11-1 and TRBJ1-6): EAEVAQSPRYKITEKSQAVAFWCDPISGHATLYWYRQILGQGPELLVQFQDESVVDDSQLPKDRFSAERLKGVDSTLKIQPAELGDSAMYLCASSLGTANSPLHFGNGTRLTVT.

The chain employs TRBV29-1 and TRBJ2-1, with 11 bases lining up with TRBD2. This CDR3 has 16 amino acids. V gave up 2 bases and J gave up 2 bases; unmatched junction bases: 5. The germline V gene has CDR1 SQVTM and CDR2 ANQGSEA. The CDR3 DNA follows: TGCAGCGTTGAATCCCTGACTAGCGGGGCCTACAATGAGCAGTTCTTC. The encoded protein is CSVESLTSGAYNEQFF.

The chain recombines TRBV29-1 with TRBJ1-1; D gene ambiguous. The germline gives CDR1 SQVTM, CDR2 ANQGSEA. The length of the CDR3 is 12 residues. Trimming shortened V by 7 bases and J by 0 bases, and 9 bases separated the two germline ends. The CDR3 nucleotides read TGCAGCGCCACAGCGGTGAACACTGAAGCTTTCTTT. Translating gives CSATAVNTEAFF.

This clone was observed a handful of times. For the CDR3, the DNA is TGTGCCTCGAAGGTAGCGGGAGGGCTCGACGAGCAGTACTTC. Amino acid sequence: CASKVAGGLDEQYF. V gene TRBV30 combines with J gene TRBJ2-7; TRBD2 aligns across 11 bases. The CDR3 runs to 14 residues. The ends lost 7 bases at V and 5 bases at J; junction bases unmatched: 10. The germline V gene has CDR1 GTSNPN and CDR2 SVGIG (reference sequence).

The rearrangement links TRBV19 to TRBJ2-3, with D perhaps TRBD1 (6 bases). Germline V gene sequence: CDR1 LNHDA, CDR2 SQIVND (reference sequence). Trimming shortened V by 2 bases and J by 5 bases, and 14 bases separated the two germline ends. This CDR3 contains 15 residues. CDR3 region: CASSIQGKRGDTQYF. CDR3 DNA: TGTGCCAGTAGTATACAGGGGAAAAGGGGAGATACGCAGTATTTT.

The CDR3 region has the DNA TGTGCCTGGAAGGTACAGGGCGACACTGAAGCTTTCTTT. This sequence encodes CAWKVQGDTEAFF. The V call is TRBV30, the J call TRBJ1-1; tentative D call: TRBD1 (6 bases). This CDR3 is built from 13 residues. The ends were cut back, 4 bases at V and 3 bases at J, with 12 bases in the middle. Looked up from germline, CDR1 is GTSNPN and CDR2 is SVGIG (reference sequence).

This clone appeared a few times. The gene calls are TRBV4-3 and TRBJ2-7, with 9 bases that match TRBD1. The CDR3 spans 19 residues. Losses at the gene ends were 0 bases for V and 2 bases for J; bases not matched to a gene: 14. Germline assignment: CDR1 LGHNA and CDR2 YSLEER. The CDR3 sequence is CASSQDYPKRGQGTYEQYF. For the CDR3, the DNA is TGCGCCAGCAGCCAAGATTATCCGAAGCGGGGACAGGGAACCTACGAGCAGTACTTC.

This chain joins TRBV28 and TRBJ1-6, with 10 bases matching TRBD1. Germline V gives CDR1 MDHEN, CDR2 SYDVKM. J was trimmed by 13 bases and V by 5 bases; bases with no gene match: 8. This CDR3 is built from 14 residues. In nucleotides, the CDR3 is TGTGCCAGCAGTAGCGGGACAGGGGTTAGTCCCCTCCACTTT. Amino acid sequence: CASSSGTGVSPLHF.